This T cell receptor (beta chain) was identified during a study of tissue T cells after allogeneic stem cell transplantation (dated by TCRdb to between 2020 and 2023). Regarding the research as a whole: The study profiled TCR beta repertoires across many tissues from research autopsies of patients with and without GVHD, plus mouse models of GVHD. The human arm was conducted as a prospective observational study, and neither blinding nor randomization was performed. What the research found in general, with its limitations: In both patients and mice, T cells from blood and spleen covered only a limited part of the TCR repertoire found in tissues. The patient cohort was small and varied clinically, and sampling depth was recognized as a limitation. Which tissue TCRs were alloreactive or antigen-specific was not determined in the study, and some clones might have been persisting host cells. Not many T cell clones showed up in more than one patient, yet clustering based on motifs uncovered repertoire signatures that were shared across patients in a tissue-specific way. Within patients, how anatomically similar tissues were was a major factor shaping TCR repertoire composition, regardless of disease or transplant status.

Looking up the germline V gene (reference sequence) yields CDR1 KGHPV and CDR2 FQNQEV. Reading from cysteine to phenylalanine, the CDR3 counts 15 amino acids. Of the CDR3's DNA, 42 bases were read; they are in frame from base 1. For this chain, trimming is 3 bases at the V end and 0 bases at the J end, and the number of junction bases without a gene match is 4. Library prep was done by the immunoSEQ multiplex PCR assay. Adaptive Biotechnologies performed TCRbeta CDR3 sequencing at survey depth and reported CDR3 sequences, V/J genes, productive frequency, and template counts. Amplification of TCR beta CDR3 regions was performed from genomic DNA rather than from RNA. In the original analysis: Jensen-Shannon divergence was used to quantify pairwise repertoire overlap between tissues, with a value of 1 indicating complete divergence and a value of 0 indicating identical repertoires. Based on pairwise JSD values, tissues were grouped by single-linkage agglomerative hierarchical clustering, and the results were shown as dendrograms. All patient samples were analyzed with GLIPH2 using simulation_depth 1000, kmer_min_depth 3 and cdr3_length_cutoff 8, and only groups containing more than two unique CDR3s were kept. In a standardized tissue-overlap score, Jaccard GLIPH-group overlap across patients was extrapolated to a standard repertoire size of 1000 clones. Associations of diversity with clinical or experimental variables used linear mixed-effect models with tissue fixed effects and individual random effects. Imported from immuneACCESS, the table was reduced by TCRdb to in-frame sequences with V and J called. These copies leave out some clones; in studies compared against another copy, an unresolved V gene accounts for under half, and the cause of the remainder is not known. V, J and clone size are taken as reported in that table, and D and trimming were inferred from the DNA itself. The sample yields 7,800 or so clones; 30% to 35% were counted once. The ten largest account for over 2.5% of the sample.

The sample's time point label, decoded: mouse harvest day 14 after allogeneic transplant. Mouse grafts combined 10^7 T-cell-depleted bone marrow cells with 10^6 splenic CD5+ T cells, given via tail vein injection. GVHD in mice was modeled with a major MHC-mismatch B6 (H2b) into BALB/c (H2d) model, and tissues were profiled at day 7 or 14. Mouse tissues and retro-orbital blood were harvested on day 7 or 14 post-transplant using separate sterile tools per animal; livers were flushed beforehand. Before genomic DNA isolation with the DNeasy Blood & Tissue Kit, mouse tissues were minced using razor blades in buffered saline. About this clone itself: The antigen this receptor binds is unknown. Since the receptor is from a mouse, mouse gene names and germline sequences apply. The read ends 1 residue shy of where the CDR3 ends; the end is completed using the germline J gene.

Sample: skin. The clonotype originates from a female BALB/c mouse given C57BL/6 T cells with graft-versus-host disease after an allogeneic hematopoietic cell transplant. The sequence is built from TRBV26 and TRBJ2-7; a stretch of 8 junction bases matches TRBD2. The CDR3 corresponds to CASSLYWGSSYEQYF. The CDR3 bases that were read are TGTGCCAGCAGTCTCTACTGGGGGAGCTCCTATGAACAGTAC.